This T cell receptor beta chain is from a study of response to subunit inactivated influenza vaccine (dated by TCRdb to 2016 to 2019). Background on the whole study: The study used deep quantitative T cell receptor repertoire profiling to track responses to a trivalent subunit inactivated influenza vaccine. What the study reported, not specific to this receptor: The authors proposed that each seasonal influenza vaccination may bring in only a limited number of new T cells.

The library came from RT-PCR. Sequenced on an Illumina HiSeq 2500. The raw public reads went through TCRdb reprocessing: fastp at Q25, MiXCR clone calling, in-frame beta chains kept. Duplicate CDR3 protein sequences are folded into a single record with the most common DNA and genes. The sample table contains roughly 790,000 distinct CDR3 sequences; only one count was recorded for approximately 21% of them. The ten largest account for roughly 10% of the sample. With regard to this clonotype: What this receptor recognizes is not known. No clone much larger than this one lies a single base away; base qualities are absent.

The input for sequencing was PBMCs from blood, taken around 5 days after vaccination. The sequence came from a man between 45 and 60 years old who received an inactivated influenza vaccine. Donor details come from another sample of the same person, matched by shared clones.

CDR3 sequence: CASSTGHTSSYEQYF. The nucleotide sequence reads as follows: TGTGCCAGCAGTACAGGACATACTAGCTCCTACGAGCAGTACTTC. The chain links TRBV28 with TRBJ2-7; the D gene cannot be resolved beyond TRBD1 or TRBD2, each matching 5 bases. Including cysteine and phenylalanine, the CDR3 has 15 amino acids. This entry keeps only the CDR3 DNA: 45 bases, framed from base 1. The germline V gene encodes CDR1 MDHEN and CDR2 SYDVKM. V is pared back by 5 bases and J by 0 bases, with 14 bases lying between the germline termini.